The clone carrying this T cell receptor (beta chain) has just one count. As handled by the study authors: Reference gene primers were amplified, and this amplification served to estimate nucleated cell counts. Some clones are missing from TCRdb's copy, which holds only in-frame ones; the method was immunoSEQ multiplex PCR. V and J calls and clone size follow that table, whereas D and trimming were derived from the DNA. The sample holds approximately 94,000 clones, 90% to 95% seen once. The V gene's germline CDR1 is SGHRS and CDR2 YFSETQ. The CDR3 length is 15 residues. With 2 bases clipped from V and 2 bases from J, the junction kept 6 bases outside the gene matches. The source of the sample is a study of blood T cell repertoires in COVID-19. Study-level information: The United States, Italy and Spain provided the acute and convalescent COVID-19 samples. Sample material is recorded as cDNA or gDNA derived from T cells, B-cell-depleted T cells, or PBMCs.

The chain has TRBV5-1 and TRBJ2-7; 8 nucleotides match TRBD2. The origin of this receptor is a man in his fifties with active COVID-19. Sequenced material: peripheral blood. The CDR3 sequence: CASSFRTSGAYEQYF. In DNA, the CDR3 is TGCGCCAGCAGCTTTCGTACTAGCGGAGCCTACGAGCAGTACTTC.